These 28 T cell receptor beta chains came from one sample sequenced in a study of control samples from healthy donors and cancer patients. The assay was immunoSEQ multiplex PCR, and TCRdb's table has in-frame clones only and misses some. The sample includes about 35,000 clones, approximately 95% seen only once; the top ten take roughly 1.7%. The sequencing sample was made of PBMCs. Receptors were obtained from a man between 40 and 49 years old with colorectal cancer.

The chain is built from TRBV4-2 and TRBJ1-2; D unresolved. Germline CDR1 LGHNA, CDR2 YNFKEQ. The CDR3 covers 13 residues. Trimming cost V 0 bases and J 2 bases, with 4 bases left between them. This chain's CDR3 is CASSQDGNYGYTF. The CDR3 DNA is TGTGCCAGCAGCCAAGACGGAAACTATGGCTACACCTTC.

The J gene is TRBJ2-1, the V gene TRBV21-1; the D segment call TRBD1 is taken from the table without a DNA check. TRBV21-1 is a recognized pseudogene. The CDR3 has 16 residues. The CDR3 protein is CASLAGTGTEGHEQFF. The DNA for the CDR3 is TGTGCCAGCCTCGCGGGTACCGGGACAGAGGGCCATGAGCAGTTCTTC.

The V gene is TRBV14, the J gene TRBJ1-1; 7 bases align to TRBD1. The trim removed 3 bases at V and 1 base at J, leaving 5 bases unmatched. CDR3 length: 15 residues. Germline CDR1 and CDR2: SGHDN and FVKESK. CDR3 bases: TGTGCCAGCAGCCACACGACAGGGTGGAACACTGAAGCTTTCTTT. It codes for CASSHTTGWNTEAFF.

CDR3 DNA sequence: TGCAGCGTTTCCACAGGGAGGACTGAAGCTTTCTTT. Protein sequence: CSVSTGRTEAFF. The gene calls are TRBV29-1 and TRBJ1-1; tentatively, D is TRBD1 (6 bases). Germline V gene sequence: CDR1 SQVTM, CDR2 ANQGSEA. There are 12 residues in the CDR3. V lost 5 bases to trimming and J lost 5 bases, with 12 bases between them.

The V gene is TRBV10-3, the J gene TRBJ2-7; either TRBD1 or TRBD2 may supply D (7 bases each). V was shortened by 3 bases and J by 7 bases, with 16 bases between the two germline ends. CDR1 is ENHRY, CDR2 SYGVKD, per germline. The CDR3 is 14 amino acids. The CDR3 loop reads CAISDRQGGWEQYF. CDR3 bases: TGTGCCATCAGTGATCGCCAGGGGGGGTGGGAGCAGTACTTC.

This clone was detected a few times. The chain has TRBV6-6 and TRBJ1-1; D is ambiguous. Trimming cost V 7 bases and J 11 bases, with 17 bases left between them. The CDR3 runs to 12 residues. The germline gives CDR1 MNHNY, CDR2 SVGAGI (reference sequence). The CDR3 DNA sequence: TGTGCCAGCAACGGACCGAGCGGTGAGGCTTTCTTT. This encodes CASNGPSGEAFF.

This chain joins TRBV19 and TRBJ2-1, with unresolved D. V lost 1 base and J lost 8, with 15 bases in between. The germline CDR1 and CDR2 sequences are LNHDA and SQIVND (reference sequence). The CDR3 consists of 15 residues. In DNA, the CDR3 is TGTGCCAGTAGTATAGGGCCAGGCGTGATCGATGAGCAGTTCTTC. Its protein product is CASSIGPGVIDEQFF.

The rearrangement joins TRBV5-4 to TRBJ2-2, with TRBD1 matching 7 bases. The CDR3 is made up of 15 amino acids. Germline V gene lookup returns CDR1 SGHNT and CDR2 YYREEE (reference sequence). Germline trimming cut 0 bases from V and 2 bases from J; bases unmatched to any gene: 1. CDR3: CASSLDRGNTGELFF. CDR3 coding DNA: TGTGCCAGCAGCTTGGACAGGGGCAACACCGGGGAGCTGTTTTTT.

The chain carries TRBV6-5 and TRBJ1-3; D remains ambiguous. This CDR3 spans 14 amino acids. Germline CDR1 and CDR2: MNHEY and SVGAGI. Trimming removed 0 bases at V and 3 bases at J, with 6 bases between. The CDR3 sequence is CASSYSRVGNTIYF. As DNA, the CDR3 is TGTGCCAGCAGTTACTCGAGGGTTGGAAACACCATATATTTT.

CDR3 DNA sequence: TGTGCCAGCAGCTCCCGGGACAGGAAAACCGGGGAGCTGTTTTTT. Amino acids: CASSSRDRKTGELFF. V usage is TRBV7-9 and J usage is TRBJ2-2, with 8 bases lining up with TRBD1. The CDR3 covers 15 residues. The germline V gene encodes CDR1 SEHNR and CDR2 FQNEAQ (reference sequence). Losses at the gene ends were 4 bases for V and 5 bases for J; bases not matched to a gene: 6. The variable domain in full, with the rest retrieved from reference TRBV7-9 and TRBJ2-2, is DTGVSQNPRHKITKRGQNVTFRCDPISEHNRLYWYRQTLGQGPEFLTYFQNEAQLEKSRLLSDRFSAERPKGSFSTLEIQRTEQGDSAMYLCASSSRDRKTGELFFGEGSRLTVL.

The chain combines TRBV5-8 with TRBJ1-6; 7 bases map to TRBD1. Germline CDR1 reads SGHTS; CDR2 reads YDEGEE. V shed 5 bases and J 6 bases; nucleotides not matched to a gene: 11. The CDR3 totals 16 residues. The CDR3 nucleotides read TGTGCCAGCAGATTCATCTTCGGGACAGTTAATTCACCCCTCCACTTT. Translation: CASRFIFGTVNSPLHF.

The rearrangement uses TRBV7-2 and TRBJ1-1, with D perhaps TRBD1 (6 bases). This CDR3 comprises 12 residues. With 4 bases removed from V and 10 bases from J, the gap between germline ends came to 13 bases. Germline values: CDR1 SGHTA, CDR2 FQGNSA. The CDR3 DNA reads TGTGCCAGCAGCTCAAACAGGGTTCGAGCTTTCTTT. Its protein is CASSSNRVRAFF.

This clone was observed a single time. J is TRBJ2-7 and V is TRBV18, with 7 bases matching TRBD1. The CDR3 consists of 14 residues. J lost 0 bases, V lost 5 bases, and 4 bases had no gene match. From germline, CDR1 is KGHSH and CDR2 LQKENI. The CDR3 is CASSTRTGSYEQYF. CDR3 nucleotide sequence: TGTGCCAGCTCAACTAGGACAGGCTCCTACGAGCAGTACTTC.

The chain uses TRBV5-1 and TRBJ1-5; D might be TRBD1 (5 bases). Germline V CDR1 and CDR2: SGHRS, YFSETQ. V gave up 0 bases and J gave up 2 bases, with 15 bases separating them. This CDR3 has 17 residues. Written as DNA, the CDR3 is TGCGCCAGCAGCTTGGATCGAGGGGTTGGAGGCAATCAGCCCCAGCATTTT. Translated: CASSLDRGVGGNQPQHF.

The chain uses TRBV2 and TRBJ2-5; no reliable D call. In germline, CDR1 is SNHLY, CDR2 FYNNEI. This CDR3 has 16 amino acids. V shed 7 bases and J shed 5 bases, with 23 bases lying between them. CDR3 protein: CASTRTGSSVGETQYF. The CDR3 coding sequence is TGTGCCAGCACTCGGACGGGCTCCTCGGTGGGGGAGACCCAGTACTTC. Using reference TRBV2 and TRBJ2-5 for the parts outside the CDR3, the full variable domain is EPEVTQTPSHQVTQMGQEVILRCVPISNHLYFYWYRQILGQKVEFLVSFYNNEISEKSEIFDDQFSVERPDGSNFTLKIRSTKLEDSAMYFCASTRTGSSVGETQYFGPGTRLLVL.

The chain carries TRBV19 and TRBJ2-1, with D tentatively TRBD2 (7 bases). CDR3 length: 16 amino acids. Germline V gives CDR1 LNHDA, CDR2 SQIVND (reference sequence). Trimming removed 7 bases from V and 3 bases from J, with 19 bases in between. CDR3 protein: CASMMGGGPFYNEQFF. CDR3 nucleotide sequence: TGTGCCAGTATGATGGGGGGGGGCCCTTTCTACAATGAGCAGTTCTTC. The whole variable domain, remainder taken from reference TRBV19 and TRBJ2-1, is DGGITQSPKYLFRKEGQNVTLSCEQNLNHDAMYWYRQDPGQGLRLIYYSQIVNDFQKGDIAEGYSVSREKKESFPLTVTSAQKNPTAFYLCASMMGGGPFYNEQFFGPGTRLTVL.

The chain combines TRBV18 with TRBJ1-4; D may be TRBD1 (6 bases). The CDR3 is made up of 16 amino acids. CDR1 and CDR2 from the germline V gene are KGHSH and LQKENI. Trimming removed 4 bases from V and 0 bases from J, with 12 bases in between. Here the CDR3 DNA reads TGTGCCAGCTCACGGGGGCAAGAAGCAACTAATGAAAAACTGTTTTTT. The encoded protein is CASSRGQEATNEKLFF. Full variable domain (outside the CDR3, taken from reference TRBV18 and TRBJ1-4): NAGVMQNPRHLVRRRGQEARLRCSPMKGHSHVYWYRQLPEEGLKFMVYLQKENIIDESGMPKERFSAEFPKEGPSILRIQQVVRGDSAAYFCASSRGQEATNEKLFFGSGTQLSVL.

The chain's CDR3 is CASKGAGQGANIQYF. The CDR3 DNA reads TGTGCCAGTAAAGGGGCCGGACAGGGGGCAAACATTCAGTACTTC. V is TRBV19 and J is TRBJ2-4; 11 bases fit TRBD1. V was clipped by 7 bases and J by 6 bases; unmatched bases: 8. Looked up from germline, CDR1 is LNHDA and CDR2 is SQIVND (reference sequence). The CDR3 is made up of 15 amino acids.

The chain is built from TRBV18 and TRBJ2-3, with D possibly TRBD2 on 7 matching bases. CDR3 length: 14 amino acids. CDR1 is KGHSH, CDR2 LQKENI, per germline. V dropped 3 bases and J dropped 5 bases, with 12 bases sitting between them. The CDR3 DNA follows: TGTGCCAGCTCACCGGGGGGGCTCGGAGATACGCAGTATTTT. This gives the protein CASSPGGLGDTQYF.

This chain links TRBV5-1 with TRBJ1-6; D gene uncertain. The CDR3 consists of 14 residues. Germline CDR1 and CDR2: SGHRS and YFSETQ. Between the trimmed V and J ends, which lost 0 bases and 7 bases, there was a span of 8 bases. The CDR3 nucleotides are TGCGCCAGCAGCTTGGGACGGGAAAATTCACCCCTCCACTTT. Protein sequence: CASSLGRENSPLHF.

The chain recombines TRBV7-5 with TRBJ1-2. TRBV7-5 is flagged as a pseudogene. This CDR3 is 12 amino acids long. CDR3 bases: TGTGTCAGAAGCTTAAGAGGTGGAGGCTACACCTTC. This gives the protein CVRSLRGGGYTF.

This chain links TRBV6-2 or TRBV6-3 with TRBJ2-7; D is unclear. The CDR3 has 11 residues. Per germline, CDR1 MNHEY and CDR2 SVGEGT. V dropped 4 bases and J dropped 6 bases, with 7 bases sitting between them. CDR3 sequence: CASSSSAEQYF. The CDR3 DNA follows: TGTGCCAGCAGTTCGTCCGCCGAGCAGTACTTC.

This chain links TRBV13 with TRBJ2-3; D is perhaps TRBD1 (6 bases). Trimming pared 0 bases from V and 0 bases from J, leaving 7 bases between. There are 15 residues in the CDR3. Germline lookup yields CDR1 PRHDT and CDR2 FYEKMQ (reference sequence). The CDR3 here is CASSLGTGSTDTQYF. The CDR3 DNA follows: TGTGCCAGCAGCTTAGGAACAGGGAGCACAGATACGCAGTATTTT.

This clone was seen more than once but under ten times. The chain uses TRBV9 and TRBJ2-3; D is uncertain. Germline CDR1 and CDR2: SGDLS and YYNGEE. The CDR3 contains 15 residues. V dropped 4 bases and J dropped 2 bases, with 14 bases sitting between them. CDR3 loop: CASSPEVGYTDTQYF. In DNA, the CDR3 is TGTGCCAGCAGCCCAGAGGTCGGTTACACAGATACGCAGTATTTT.

CDR3 sequence (DNA): TGCGCCAGCAGCCAAGTGCGGGGACAGGGCGGCGAGCAGTACTTC. Its protein product is CASSQVRGQGGEQYF. The chain couples TRBV4-3 to TRBJ2-7, with 9 bases identical to TRBD1. The V and J ends lost 1 base and 6 bases, in that order; junction bases with no gene match: 7. CDR1 and CDR2 from the germline V gene are LGHNA and YSLEER. The CDR3 covers 15 residues.

This clone was found once. The chain employs TRBV5-4 and TRBJ1-1, with D possibly TRBD1 on 6 matching bases. Germline assignment: CDR1 SGHNT and CDR2 YYREEE (reference sequence). CDR3 length: 12 residues. V was cut by 1 base and J by 10 bases, with 11 bases left in between. The CDR3, as DNA: TGTGCCAGCAGCTTGTATGCAGGGGTAGCTTTCTTT. Amino acid sequence: CASSLYAGVAFF.

The chain is built from TRBV4-2 and TRBJ2-5; TRBD1 matches at 9 bases. Germline values: CDR1 LGHNA, CDR2 YNFKEQ. This CDR3 contains 16 residues. V was clipped by 1 base and J by 3 bases; unmatched bases: 6. CDR3 protein: CASSQGDRERKETQYF. CDR3 DNA sequence: TGTGCCAGCAGCCAAGGGGACAGGGAACGAAAAGAGACCCAGTACTTC.

The chain is built from TRBV12-2 and TRBJ1-1. TRBV12-2 is a documented pseudogene. This CDR3 spans 12 amino acids. The CDR3 coding sequence is TGTGCAAGTCGCTTAGAAGGCACTGAAGCTTTCTTT. It specifies CASRLEGTEAFF.